This TCR beta chain appears in the sequencing data of a study of cytomegalovirus exposure and HLA in healthy donors. Study-level points and caveats: Later on, a genetic analysis was performed. It linked a missense variant in DCLRE1C with V- and J-gene trimming of TCR beta. Other equally common chains were less clonally expanded than HLA-associated TCR beta chains, a later analysis showed.

As for this clone: Its antigen is as yet unknown.

PCR was performed using 60 Vbeta and 13 Jbeta primers. The protocol was immunoSEQ multiplex PCR, while the TCRdb copy is restricted to in-frame clones and leaves out a portion. The profile shows a few hundred thousand clones, roughly 75% of them singletons. The sequenced material came from PBMCs. The sequence was collected from a woman aged 25 to 45 in good health and CMV-seronegative.

The CDR3 DNA reads TGTGCCAGCAGCTTGGGGGTGGGACAAACCTCCCCAGAGACCCAGTACTTC. The encoded protein is CASSLGVGQTSPETQYF. The rearrangement joins TRBV5-8 to TRBJ2-5; maybe TRBD1 (6 bases). Trimming left V 0 bases short and J 4 bases short, with 19 bases between. Per the germline V gene, CDR1 is SGHTS and CDR2 is YDEGEE. CDR3 length equals 17 residues.